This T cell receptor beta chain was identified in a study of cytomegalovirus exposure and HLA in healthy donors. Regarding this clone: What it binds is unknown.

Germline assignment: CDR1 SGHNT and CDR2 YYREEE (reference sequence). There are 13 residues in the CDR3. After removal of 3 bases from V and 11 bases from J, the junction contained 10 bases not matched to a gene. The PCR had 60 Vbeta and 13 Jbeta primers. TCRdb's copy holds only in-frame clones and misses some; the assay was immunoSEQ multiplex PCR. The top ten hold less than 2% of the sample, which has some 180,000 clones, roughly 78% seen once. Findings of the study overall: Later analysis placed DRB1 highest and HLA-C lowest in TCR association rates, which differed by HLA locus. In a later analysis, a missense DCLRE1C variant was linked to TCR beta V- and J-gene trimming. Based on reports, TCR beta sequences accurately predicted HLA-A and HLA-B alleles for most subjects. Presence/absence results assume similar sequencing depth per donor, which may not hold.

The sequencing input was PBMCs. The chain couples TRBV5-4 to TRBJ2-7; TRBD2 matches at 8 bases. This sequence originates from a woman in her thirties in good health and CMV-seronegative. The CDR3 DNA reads TGTGCCAGCAGCTCCTCGGGGTCGGGGGGGGAGTACTTC. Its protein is CASSSSGSGGEYF.